This T cell receptor beta chain originates from a study of T cell changes during pregnancy in multiple sclerosis. CDR3 size: 12 residues. V was clipped by 5 bases and J by 15 bases; unmatched bases: 9. From germline, CDR1 is MNHEY and CDR2 SMNVEV (reference sequence). Profiled with immunoSEQ multiplex PCR; TCRdb holds only in-frame clones, not every one. The data show 60,000 to 65,000 clones, 92% seen once. The chain recombines TRBV27 with TRBJ2-1, with 8 bases lining up with TRBD2. The sequence came from a female donor in good health, enrolled as a control in a pregnancy study. The material was peripheral blood, obtained in the second trimester of pregnancy. CDR3 DNA sequence: TGTGCCAGCAGTCTGGCTAGCGGGCGGCCGTTCTTC. Protein sequence: CASSLASGRPFF.